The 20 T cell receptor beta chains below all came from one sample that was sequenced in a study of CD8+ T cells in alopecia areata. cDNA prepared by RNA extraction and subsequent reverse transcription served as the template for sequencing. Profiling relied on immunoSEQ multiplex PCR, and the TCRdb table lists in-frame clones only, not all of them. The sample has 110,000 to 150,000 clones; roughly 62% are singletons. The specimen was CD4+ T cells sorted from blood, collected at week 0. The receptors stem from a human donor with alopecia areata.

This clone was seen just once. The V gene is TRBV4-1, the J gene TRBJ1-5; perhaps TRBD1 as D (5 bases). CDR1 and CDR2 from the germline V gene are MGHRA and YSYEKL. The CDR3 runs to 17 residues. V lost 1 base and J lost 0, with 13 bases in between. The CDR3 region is CASSQGPPRDSNQPQHF. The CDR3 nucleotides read TGCGCCAGCAGCCAAGGGCCCCCCAGGGATAGCAATCAGCCCCAGCATTTT.

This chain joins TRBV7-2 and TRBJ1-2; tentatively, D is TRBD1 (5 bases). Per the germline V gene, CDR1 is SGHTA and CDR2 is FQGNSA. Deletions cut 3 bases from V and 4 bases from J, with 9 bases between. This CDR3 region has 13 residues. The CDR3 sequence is CASSLRGVYGYTF. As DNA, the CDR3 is TGTGCCAGCAGCTTGAGGGGAGTCTATGGCTACACCTTC. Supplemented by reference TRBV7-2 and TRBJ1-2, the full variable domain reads GAGVSQSPSNKVTEKGKDVELRCDPISGHTALYWYRQSLGQGLEFLIYFQGNSAPDKSGLPSDRFSAERTGGSVSTLTIQRTQQEDSAVYLCASSLRGVYGYTFGSGTRLTVV.

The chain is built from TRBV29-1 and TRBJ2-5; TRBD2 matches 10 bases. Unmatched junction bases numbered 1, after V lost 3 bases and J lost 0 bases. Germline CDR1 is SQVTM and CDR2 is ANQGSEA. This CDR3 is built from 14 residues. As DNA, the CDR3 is TGCAGCGTTGATAGCGGGGGGAACCAAGAGACCCAGTACTTC. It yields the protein CSVDSGGNQETQYF.

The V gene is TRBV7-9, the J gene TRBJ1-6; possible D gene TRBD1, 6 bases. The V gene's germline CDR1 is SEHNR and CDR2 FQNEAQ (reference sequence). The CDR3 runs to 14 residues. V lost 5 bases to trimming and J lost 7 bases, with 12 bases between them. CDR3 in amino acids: CASSPDRGNSPLHF. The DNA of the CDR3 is TGTGCCAGCAGCCCGGACAGAGGAAATTCACCCCTCCACTTT.

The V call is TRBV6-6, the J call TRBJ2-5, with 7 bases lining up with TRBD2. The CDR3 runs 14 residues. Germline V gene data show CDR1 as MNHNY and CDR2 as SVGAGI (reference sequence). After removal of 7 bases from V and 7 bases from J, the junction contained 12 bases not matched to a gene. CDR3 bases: TGTGCCAGCACTTTACGTGTCAGGGAGGGGACCCAGTACTTC. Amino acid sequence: CASTLRVREGTQYF.

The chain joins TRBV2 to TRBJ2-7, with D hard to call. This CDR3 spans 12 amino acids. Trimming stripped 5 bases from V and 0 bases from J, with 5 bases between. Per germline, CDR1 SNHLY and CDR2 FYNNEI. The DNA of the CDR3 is TGTGCCAGCAGTTTTAGCTCCTACGAGCAGTACTTC. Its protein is CASSFSSYEQYF.

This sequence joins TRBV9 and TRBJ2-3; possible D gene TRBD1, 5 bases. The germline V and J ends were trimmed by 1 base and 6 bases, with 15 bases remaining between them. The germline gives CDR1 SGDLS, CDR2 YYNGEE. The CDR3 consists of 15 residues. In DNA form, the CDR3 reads TGTGCCAGCAGCGTAACCCCGGACAACAGGGATACGCAGTATTTT. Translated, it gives CASSVTPDNRDTQYF.

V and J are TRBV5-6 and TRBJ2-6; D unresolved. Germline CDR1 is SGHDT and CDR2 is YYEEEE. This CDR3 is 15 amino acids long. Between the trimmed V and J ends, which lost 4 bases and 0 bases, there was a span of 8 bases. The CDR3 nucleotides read TGTGCCAGCAGCACGACCGTCTCTGGGGCCAACGTCCTGACTTTC. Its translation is CASSTTVSGANVLTF.

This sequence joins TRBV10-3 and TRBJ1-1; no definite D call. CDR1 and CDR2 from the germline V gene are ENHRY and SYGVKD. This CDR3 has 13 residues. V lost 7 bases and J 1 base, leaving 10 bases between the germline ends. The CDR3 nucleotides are TGTGCCATCACTCAGGACGGGAACACTGAAGCTTTCTTT. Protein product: CAITQDGNTEAFF.

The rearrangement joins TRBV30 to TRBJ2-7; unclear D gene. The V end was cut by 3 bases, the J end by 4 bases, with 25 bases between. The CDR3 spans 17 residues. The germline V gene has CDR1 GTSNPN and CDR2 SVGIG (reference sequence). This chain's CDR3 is CAWRGISFWFLPYEQYF. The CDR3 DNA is TGTGCCTGGAGGGGGATATCGTTTTGGTTCCTGCCTTACGAGCAGTACTTC.

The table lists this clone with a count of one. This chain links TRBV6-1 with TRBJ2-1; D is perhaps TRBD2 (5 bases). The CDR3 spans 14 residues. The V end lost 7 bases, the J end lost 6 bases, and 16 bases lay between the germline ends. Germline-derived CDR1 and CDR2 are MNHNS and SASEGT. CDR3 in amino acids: CASIGLGEGNEQFF. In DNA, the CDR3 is TGTGCCAGCATCGGACTGGGAGAGGGCAATGAGCAGTTCTTC.

CDR3 region: CATSRDATQPGGEQFF. CDR3 in DNA: TGTGCCACCAGCAGGGACGCGACCCAACCAGGCGGTGAGCAGTTCTTC. This chain connects TRBV15 to TRBJ2-1; D gene unclear. The ends were cut back, 3 bases at V and 9 bases at J, with 21 bases in the middle. The CDR3 loop spans 16 amino acids. Per the germline V gene, CDR1 is LNHNV and CDR2 is YYDKDF (reference sequence).

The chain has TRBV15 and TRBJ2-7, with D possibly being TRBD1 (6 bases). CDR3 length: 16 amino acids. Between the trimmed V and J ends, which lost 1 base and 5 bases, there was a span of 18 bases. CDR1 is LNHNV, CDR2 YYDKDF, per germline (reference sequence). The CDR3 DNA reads TGTGCCACCAGCAGAGGAGGTACAGGGACCCCTAACGAGCAGTACTTC. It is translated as CATSRGGTGTPNEQYF.

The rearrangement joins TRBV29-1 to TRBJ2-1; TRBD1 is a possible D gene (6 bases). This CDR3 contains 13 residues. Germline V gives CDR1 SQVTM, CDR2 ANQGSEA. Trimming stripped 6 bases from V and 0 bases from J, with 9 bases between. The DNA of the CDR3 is TGCAGCGTCGGACAGAGCTCCTACAATGAGCAGTTCTTC. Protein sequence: CSVGQSSYNEQFF.

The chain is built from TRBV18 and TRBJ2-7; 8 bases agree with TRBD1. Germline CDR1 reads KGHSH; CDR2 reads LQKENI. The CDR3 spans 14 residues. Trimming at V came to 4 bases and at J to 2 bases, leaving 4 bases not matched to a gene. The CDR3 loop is CASSQTGQAYEQYF. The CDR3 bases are TGTGCCAGCTCACAGACGGGACAGGCCTACGAGCAGTACTTC.

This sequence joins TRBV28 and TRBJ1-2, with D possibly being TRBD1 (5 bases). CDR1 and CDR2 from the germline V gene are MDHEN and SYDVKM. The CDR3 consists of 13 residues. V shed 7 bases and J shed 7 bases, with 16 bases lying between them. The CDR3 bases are TGTGCCAGCAAATGGGACTCCTTTGGTGGCTACACCTTC. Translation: CASKWDSFGGYTF.

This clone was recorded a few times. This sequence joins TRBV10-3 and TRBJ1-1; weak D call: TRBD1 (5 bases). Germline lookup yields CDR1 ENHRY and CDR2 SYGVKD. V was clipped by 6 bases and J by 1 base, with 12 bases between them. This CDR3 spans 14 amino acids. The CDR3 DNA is TGTGCCATCAGCTCCAGGGATCCGAACACTGAAGCTTTCTTT. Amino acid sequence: CAISSRDPNTEAFF.

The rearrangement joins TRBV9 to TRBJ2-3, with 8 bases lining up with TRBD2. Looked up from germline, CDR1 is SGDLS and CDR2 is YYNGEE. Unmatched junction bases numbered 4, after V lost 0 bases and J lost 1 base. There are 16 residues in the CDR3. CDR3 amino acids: CASSVESSGGTDTQYF. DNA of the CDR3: TGTGCCAGCAGCGTAGAGAGTAGCGGGGGCACAGATACGCAGTATTTT.

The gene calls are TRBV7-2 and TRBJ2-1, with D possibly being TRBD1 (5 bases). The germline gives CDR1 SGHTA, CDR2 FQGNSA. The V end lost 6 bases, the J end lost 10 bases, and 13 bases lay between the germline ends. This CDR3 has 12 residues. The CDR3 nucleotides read TGTGCCAGCAGTCATGTGGGGCGAGAGCAGTTCTTC. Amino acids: CASSHVGREQFF.

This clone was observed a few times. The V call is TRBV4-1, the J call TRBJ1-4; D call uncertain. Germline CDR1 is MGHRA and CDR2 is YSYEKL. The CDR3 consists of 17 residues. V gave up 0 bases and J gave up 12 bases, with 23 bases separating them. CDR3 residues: CASSQDVVQVEKYELFF. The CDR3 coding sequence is TGCGCCAGCAGCCAAGATGTTGTCCAGGTTGAAAAGTATGAACTGTTTTTT.